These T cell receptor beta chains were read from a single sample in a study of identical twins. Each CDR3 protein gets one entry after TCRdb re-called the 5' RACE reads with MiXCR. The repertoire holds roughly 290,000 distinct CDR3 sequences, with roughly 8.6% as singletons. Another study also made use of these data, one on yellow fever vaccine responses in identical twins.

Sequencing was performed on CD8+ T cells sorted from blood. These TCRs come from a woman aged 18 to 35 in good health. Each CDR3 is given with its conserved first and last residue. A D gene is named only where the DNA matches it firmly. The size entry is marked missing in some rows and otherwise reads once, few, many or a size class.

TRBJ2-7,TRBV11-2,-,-,TGTGCCAGCAGCTTAGATAGCGGCAGGGCCCTCGAGCAGTACTTC,CASSLDSGRALEQYF
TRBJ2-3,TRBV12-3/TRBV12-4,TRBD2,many,TGTGCCAGCAACCCTAGCGGGAGTAGTCCCACAGATACGCAGTATTTT,CASNPSGSSPTDTQYF
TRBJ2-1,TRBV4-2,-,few,TGTGCCAGCAGCCAAGATTGGGCAGGAGGGTTCTACAATGAGCAGTTCTTC,CASSQDWAGGFYNEQFF
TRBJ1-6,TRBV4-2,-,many,TGTGCCAGCAGCCAAGATTTGTTTCAGGGACCCAATTCACCCCTCCACTTT,CASSQDLFQGPNSPLHF
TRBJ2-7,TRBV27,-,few,TGTGCCAGCGGGGCACGGAACTCCTACGAGCAGTACTTC,CASGARNSYEQYF
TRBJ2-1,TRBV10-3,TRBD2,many,TGTGCCATCAGTGAGGGACTAGCGCCGAACAATGAGCAGTTCTTC,CAISEGLAPNNEQFF
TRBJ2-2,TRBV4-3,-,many,TGCGCCAGCAGCCTCGACCGGGACAACACCGGGGAGCTGTTTTTT,CASSLDRDNTGELFF
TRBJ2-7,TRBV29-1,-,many,TGCAGCGCCATTGACAATAACTACGAGCAGTACTTC,CSAIDNNYEQYF
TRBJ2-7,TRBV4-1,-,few,TGCGCCAGCAGCCAAGCCAGCGGGACAGAAGTATACGAGCAGTACTTC,CASSQASGTEVYEQYF
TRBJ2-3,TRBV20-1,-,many,TGCAGTGCTCCCTTTGGCGCGGGCACAGATACGCAGTATTTT,CSAPFGAGTDTQYF
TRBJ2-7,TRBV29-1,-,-,TGCAGCGTTGAAGATCTGGCATACGAGCAGTACTTC,CSVEDLAYEQYF
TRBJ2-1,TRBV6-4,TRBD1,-,TGTGCCAGCAAAACTGGGACAGGGGCAAGCTCCTACAATGAGCAGTTCTTC,CASKTGTGASSYNEQFF
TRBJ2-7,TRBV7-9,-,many,TGTGCCAGCAGCGGCATAGTGGGGGAGTTATTCGAGCAGTACTTC,CASSGIVGELFEQYF
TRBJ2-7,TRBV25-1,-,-,TGTGCCAGCAGTGAAAGACCGTGGGAGCAGTACTTC,CASSERPWEQYF
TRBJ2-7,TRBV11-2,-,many,TGTGCCAGCAGCTTACCGGACTCCTACGAGCAGTACTTC,CASSLPDSYEQYF
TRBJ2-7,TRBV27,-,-,TGTGCCAGCAGTCCTGGCGCGGGGCCTGGCTACGAGCAGTACTTC,CASSPGAGPGYEQYF
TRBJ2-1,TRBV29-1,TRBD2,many,TGCAGCGTTGAAGGGCGGGGGGTCTCCTACAATGAGCAGTTCTTC,CSVEGRGVSYNEQFF
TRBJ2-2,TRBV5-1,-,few,TGCGCCAGCAGCCAAGTCACCGGGGAGCTGTTTTTT,CASSQVTGELFF
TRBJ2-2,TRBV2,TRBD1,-,TGTGCCAGCAGGGAACCGGGACAGGGGGCGGTCACCGGGGAGCTGTTTTTT,CASREPGQGAVTGELFF
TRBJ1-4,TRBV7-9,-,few,TGTGCCAGCAGCCCGGCCGAAAAACTGTTTTTT,CASSPAEKLFF
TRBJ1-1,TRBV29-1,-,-,TGCAGCGTTGAAGGGGGGGCGAACACTGAAGCTTTCTTT,CSVEGGANTEAFF
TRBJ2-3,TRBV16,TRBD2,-,TGTGCCAGCAGCCCGCCTAGCGGGGGGACAGTCACGCAGTATTTT,CASSPPSGGTVTQYF
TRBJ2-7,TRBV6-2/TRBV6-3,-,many,TGTGCCAGCAGTTACACGGTGGCGGGAATCATCTACGAGCAGTACTTC,CASSYTVAGIIYEQYF
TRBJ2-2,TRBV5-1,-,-,TGCGCCAGCAGCCAGACACCTTGGGAGCTGTTTTTT,CASSQTPWELFF
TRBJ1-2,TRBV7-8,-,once,TGTGCCAGCAGTAAGTCGGGGTCGCAGGACTATGGCTACACCTTC,CASSKSGSQDYGYTF
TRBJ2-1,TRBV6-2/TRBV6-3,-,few,TGTGCCAGCAGTTTAGTACCCCTCAATGAGCAGTTCTTC,CASSLVPLNEQFF
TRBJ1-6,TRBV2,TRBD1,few,TGTGCCAGCAGTGACCTTCGGGACAGGACCAATTCACCCCTCCACTTT,CASSDLRDRTNSPLHF
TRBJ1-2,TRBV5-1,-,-,TGCGCCAGCAGCTTGCTGTCTTCGTCCTATGGCTACACCTTC,CASSLLSSSYGYTF
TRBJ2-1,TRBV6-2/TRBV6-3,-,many,TGTGCCAGCAGTTACCAGAGCTCCTACAATGAGCAGTTCTTC,CASSYQSSYNEQFF
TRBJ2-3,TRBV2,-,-,TGTGCCAGCAGTACCCTCCCCAGGACAGATACGCAGTATTTT,CASSTLPRTDTQYF
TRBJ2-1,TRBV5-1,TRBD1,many,TGCGCCAGCAGGGGGGACAGGGGTACCGGCTCCTACAATGAGCAGTTCTTC,CASRGDRGTGSYNEQFF
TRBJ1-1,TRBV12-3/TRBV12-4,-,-,TGTGCCAGCAGGTGGGGTGCGGGGGAAGCTTTCTTT,CASRWGAGEAFF
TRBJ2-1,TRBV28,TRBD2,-,TGTGCCAGCAGTTTATCCCTAGCGGGGGGGCCTCACAATGAGCAGTTCTTC,CASSLSLAGGPHNEQFF
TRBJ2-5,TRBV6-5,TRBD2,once,TGTGCCAGCAGTTACGCGGGACTAGCGGGAGGGGCCCAGTACTTC,CASSYAGLAGGAQYF
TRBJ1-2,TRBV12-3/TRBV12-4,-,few,TGTGCCAGCAGGCTCGGAGAGGGGGGAGACTATGGCTACACCTTC,CASRLGEGGDYGYTF
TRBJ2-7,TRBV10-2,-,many,TGCGCCAGCAGTGAAGTAGCGGTATCCTACGAGCAGTACTTC,CASSEVAVSYEQYF
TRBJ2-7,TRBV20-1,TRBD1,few,TGCAGTGCTAGAGACCAGATCAGGGGGAGCTCCTACGAGCAGTACTTC,CSARDQIRGSSYEQYF
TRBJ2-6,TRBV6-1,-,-,TGTGCCAGCAGTCCCGACAGGCCGAGCTCTGGGGCCAACGTCCTGACTTTC,CASSPDRPSSGANVLTF
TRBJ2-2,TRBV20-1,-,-,TGCAGTGCCAAAAACCTAGCGTCCGGGGAGCTGTTTTTT,CSAKNLASGELFF
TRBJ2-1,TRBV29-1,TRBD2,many,TGCAGCGCCCCGACTAGCGGGAGTTACAATGAGCAGTTCTTC,CSAPTSGSYNEQFF
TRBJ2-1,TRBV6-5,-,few,TGTGCCAGCAGTTACTCCGATGAGCAGTTCTTC,CASSYSDEQFF
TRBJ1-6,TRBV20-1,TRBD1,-,TGCAGTGCCCACGAGACAGGGATGGAATCACCCCTCCACTTT,CSAHETGMESPLHF
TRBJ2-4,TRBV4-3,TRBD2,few,TGCGCCAGCAGCCAAGATCGATCGGCTAGCGGGATACACAAGGGAAACATTCAGTACTTC,CASSQDRSASGIHKGNIQYF
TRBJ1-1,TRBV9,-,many,TGTGCCAGCAGCGTTGGGGGCACTGAAGCTTTCTTT,CASSVGGTEAFF
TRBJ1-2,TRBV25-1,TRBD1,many,TGTGCCAGCAGTGACGGACAGGGTGGCGAATATGGCTACACCTTC,CASSDGQGGEYGYTF
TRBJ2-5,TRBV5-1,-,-,TGCGCCAGCAGCACAGACTCGGACCGCGAGACCCAGTACTTC,CASSTDSDRETQYF
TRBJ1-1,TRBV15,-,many,TGTGCCACCAGCAGAGATCAATCGCCCCGCACTGAAGCTTTCTTT,CATSRDQSPRTEAFF
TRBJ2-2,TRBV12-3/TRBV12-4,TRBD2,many,TGTGCCAGCAGAACCGGGACTACCACCACCGGGGAGCTGTTTTTT,CASRTGTTTTGELFF
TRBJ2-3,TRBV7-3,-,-,TGTGCCAGCAGCCCGTCAGGGACAAGTAGAACAGATACGCAGTATTTT,CASSPSGTSRTDTQYF
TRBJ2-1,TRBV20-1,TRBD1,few,TGCAGTGCCCTGGACAGGGCCTACAATGAGCAGTTCTTC,CSALDRAYNEQFF